This entry is about one TCR beta chain. This sample was taken from a study of control samples from healthy donors and cancer patients. This CDR3 region has 12 residues. CDR1 SGHTA and CDR2 FQGNSA come from the germline V gene. Trimming took 1 base from V and 7 from J, leaving 7 bases between them. The repertoire was sequenced with immunoSEQ multiplex PCR; TCRdb's copy has only in-frame clones and lacks some. This sample carries 12,000 to 15,000 clones, 60% to 80% of them seen once, and the ten largest clones take approximately 17%. The sample was formalin-fixed, paraffin-embedded tissue. This sequence was found in a female donor with lung cancer. V usage is TRBV7-2 and J usage is TRBJ1-2; D ambiguous. For the CDR3, the DNA is TGTGCCAGCAGCTTAGGGAGTCTTGGCTACACCTTC. Encoded protein: CASSLGSLGYTF.